A single sample is the source of the 8 T cell receptor beta chains below, sequenced in a study of spatial heterogeneity in lung cancer. This sample's time point: sample taken at primary tumor resection. In TCRdb, the 5' RACE reads were re-called with MiXCR into one record per CDR3 protein. The table includes over 3,500 distinct CDR3 sequences, roughly 8.8% detected once. The source material was normal lung tissue next to the tumor, sampled at surgery. The receptors derive from a female donor with early-stage non-small cell lung cancer.

By its share, this clonotype is medium-sized. The chain couples TRBV3-1 to TRBJ2-1; D is unclear. V shed 4 bases and J shed 8 bases, with 15 bases lying between them. This CDR3 spans 14 amino acids. From germline, CDR1 is LGHDT and CDR2 YNNKEL (reference sequence). As DNA, the CDR3 is TGTGCCAGCAGCCCGCCGATACGCCACTATGAGCAGTTCTTC. It is translated as CASSPPIRHYEQFF.

This clonotype is labeled medium-sized. The J gene is TRBJ2-5, the V gene TRBV6-1; possibly TRBD2 for D (5 bases). V was cut by 2 bases and J by 7 bases, with 17 bases left in between. Germline V gene lookup returns CDR1 MNHNS and CDR2 SASEGT. The CDR3 has 15 amino acids. Here the CDR3 reads CASSESWEPSGTQYF. The CDR3 bases are TGTGCCAGCAGTGAATCTTGGGAGCCAAGCGGGACCCAGTACTTC.

In this sample, this clonotype is medium-sized. The rearrangement uses TRBV6-2 or TRBV6-3 and TRBJ1-2; D unresolved. Trimming took off 4 bases at V and 6 bases at J, with 12 bases between the two ends. Germline values: CDR1 MNHEY, CDR2 SVGEGT. The CDR3 is made up of 13 amino acids. The CDR3 protein is CASSLLGLDGYTF. CDR3 sequence (DNA): TGTGCCAGCAGTTTATTAGGGTTGGATGGCTACACCTTC.

This clonotype was seen a handful of times. The chain has TRBV7-9 and TRBJ2-5, with 9 bases lining up with TRBD2. V dropped 6 bases and J dropped 3; count of bases not matched to a gene: 5. Germline values: CDR1 SEHNR, CDR2 FQNEAQ (reference sequence). There are 14 residues in the CDR3. The CDR3 DNA sequence: TGTGCCAGCAGGTCGGGACTAGCAGAAGAGACCCAGTACTTC. It specifies CASRSGLAEETQYF.

Sample share makes this clonotype medium-sized. The chain recombines TRBV6-2 or TRBV6-3 with TRBJ2-5, with 8 bases aligning to TRBD2. The CDR3 covers 14 residues. Germline loops: CDR1 MNHEY, CDR2 SVGEGT. Losses at the gene ends were 5 bases for V and 4 bases for J; bases not matched to a gene: 6. Here the CDR3 reads CASSPGLGGETQYF. CDR3 DNA: TGTGCCAGCAGTCCGGGACTAGGCGGAGAGACCCAGTACTTC.

This clonotype was seen a handful of times. This chain joins TRBV4-2 and TRBJ2-1; 7 bases agree with TRBD1. CDR1 and CDR2 from the germline V gene are LGHNA and YNFKEQ. The CDR3 runs to 15 residues. The V and J ends lost 4 bases and 5 bases, in that order; junction bases with no gene match: 8. CDR3 coding DNA: TGTGCCAGCAGCCGCGAGGGACAGACCCACAATGAGCAGTTCTTC. Encoded protein: CASSREGQTHNEQFF.

Ten or more counts support this clonotype. The chain is built from TRBV25-1 and TRBJ2-3, with D possibly TRBD2 on 7 matching bases. CDR1 and CDR2 (germline): MGHDK, SYGVNS. This CDR3 is 16 amino acids long. Trimming took 2 bases from V and 6 from J, leaving 18 bases between them. CDR3 residues: CASSEPGRGAGDTQYF. The CDR3 nucleotides are TGTGCCAGCAGTGAACCCGGACGGGGGGCAGGGGATACGCAGTATTTT.

By share, this clonotype counts as medium-sized. The CDR3 bases are TGCGCCAGCAGCCAAGATCATAGGGGGGGGCGCGAGACCCAGTACTTC. Amino acid sequence: CASSQDHRGGRETQYF. The rearrangement links TRBV4-3 to TRBJ2-5; TRBD2 might be the D (7 bases). Germline CDR1 is LGHNA and CDR2 is YSLEER. V lost 0 bases, J lost 5 bases, and 16 bases lay in between. This CDR3 contains 16 residues.